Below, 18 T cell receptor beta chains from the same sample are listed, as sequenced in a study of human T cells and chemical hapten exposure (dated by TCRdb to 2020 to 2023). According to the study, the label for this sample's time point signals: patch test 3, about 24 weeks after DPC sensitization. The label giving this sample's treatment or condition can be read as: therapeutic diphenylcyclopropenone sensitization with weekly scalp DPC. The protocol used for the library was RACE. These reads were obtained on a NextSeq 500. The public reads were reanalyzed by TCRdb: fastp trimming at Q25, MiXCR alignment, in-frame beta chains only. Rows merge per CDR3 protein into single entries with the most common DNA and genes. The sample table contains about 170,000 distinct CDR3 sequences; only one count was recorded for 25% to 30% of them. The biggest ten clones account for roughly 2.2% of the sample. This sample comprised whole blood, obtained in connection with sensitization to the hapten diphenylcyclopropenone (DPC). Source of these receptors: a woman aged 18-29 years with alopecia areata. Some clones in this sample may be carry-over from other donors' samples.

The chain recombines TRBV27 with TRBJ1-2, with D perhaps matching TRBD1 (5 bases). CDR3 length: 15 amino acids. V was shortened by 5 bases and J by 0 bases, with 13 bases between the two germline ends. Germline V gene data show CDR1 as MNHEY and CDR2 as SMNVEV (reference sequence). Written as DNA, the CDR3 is TGTGCCAGCAGTCGACAGCCACAATCTAACTATGGCTACACCTTC. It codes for CASSRQPQSNYGYTF.

The CDR3 bases are TGTGCCAGCAAAGGGACAGGCTCCCTCGAGCAGTACTTC. This codes for CASKGTGSLEQYF. The V and J genes are TRBV27 and TRBJ2-7; 8 positions agree with TRBD1. Germline CDR1 and CDR2: MNHEY and SMNVEV (reference sequence). This CDR3 is built from 13 residues. Trimming removed 7 bases from V and 6 bases from J; junction bases left unmatched: 8.

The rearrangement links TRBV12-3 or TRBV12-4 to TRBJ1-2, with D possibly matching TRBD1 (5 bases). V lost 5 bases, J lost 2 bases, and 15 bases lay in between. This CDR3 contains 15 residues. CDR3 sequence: CASSKRGRLNYGYTF. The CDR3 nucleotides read TGTGCCAGCAGTAAGAGGGGCCGTCTAAACTATGGCTACACCTTC.

DNA for the CDR3: TGTGCCAGCAGTTTAGCGTTGGGCTATGGCTACACCTTC. It is translated as CASSLALGYGYTF. The rearrangement uses TRBV12-3 or TRBV12-4 and TRBJ1-2; D not resolved. The ends were cut back, 0 bases at V and 4 bases at J, with 6 bases in the middle. The CDR3 runs to 13 residues.

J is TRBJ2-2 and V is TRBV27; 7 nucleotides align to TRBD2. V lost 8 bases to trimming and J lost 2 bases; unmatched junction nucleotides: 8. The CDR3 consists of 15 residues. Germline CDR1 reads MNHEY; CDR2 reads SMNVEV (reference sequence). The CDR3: CASSKASGNTGELFF. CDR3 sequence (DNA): TGTGCCAGCTCAAAGGCTAGCGGTAACACCGGGGAGCTGTTTTTT.

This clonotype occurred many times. CDR3 loop: CSVGSAGGNTIYF. Written as DNA, the CDR3 is TGCAGCGTGGGGTCCGCGGGTGGAAACACCATATATTTT. The gene calls are TRBV29-1 and TRBJ1-3, with no clear D. Germline CDR1 SQVTM, CDR2 ANQGSEA. The CDR3 covers 13 residues. V lost 6 bases and J lost 3, with 12 bases in between. Full variable domain (remainder filled in from reference TRBV29-1 and TRBJ1-3): SAVISQKPSRDICQRGTSLTIQCQVDSQVTMMFWYRQQPGQSLTLIATANQGSEATYESGFVIDKFPISRPNLTFSTLTVSNMSPEDSSIYLCSVGSAGGNTIYFGEGSWLTVV.

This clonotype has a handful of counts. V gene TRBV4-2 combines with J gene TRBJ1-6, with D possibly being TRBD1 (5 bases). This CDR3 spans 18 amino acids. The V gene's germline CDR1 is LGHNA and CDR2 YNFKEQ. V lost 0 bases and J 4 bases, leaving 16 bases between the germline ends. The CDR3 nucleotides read TGTGCCAGCAGCCAAGATAATGTGGGGGTCGGATATAATTCACCCCTCCACTTT. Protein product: CASSQDNVGVGYNSPLHF.

CDR3 in amino acids: CASSGGGVVRSEQFF. Written as DNA, the CDR3 is TGTGCCAGCAGTGGGGGGGGTGTCGTTCGAAGTGAGCAGTTCTTC. The rearrangement uses TRBV6-6 and TRBJ2-1, with TRBD2 matching 7 bases. The CDR3 loop spans 15 amino acids. With 5 bases clipped from V and 9 bases from J, the junction kept 13 bases outside the gene matches. Germline CDR1 MNHNY, CDR2 SVGAGI (reference sequence).

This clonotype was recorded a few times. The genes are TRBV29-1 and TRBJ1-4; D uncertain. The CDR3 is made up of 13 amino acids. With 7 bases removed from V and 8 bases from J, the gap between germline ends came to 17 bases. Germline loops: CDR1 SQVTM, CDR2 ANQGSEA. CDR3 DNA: TGCAGCGGAAGGACTTTTAACGGGGAAAAACTGTTTTTT. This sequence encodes CSGRTFNGEKLFF.

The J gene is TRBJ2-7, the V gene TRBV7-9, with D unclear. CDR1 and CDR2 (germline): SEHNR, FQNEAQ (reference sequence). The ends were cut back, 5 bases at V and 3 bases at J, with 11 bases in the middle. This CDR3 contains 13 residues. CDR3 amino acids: CASSHRHYYEQYF. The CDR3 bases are TGTGCCAGCAGCCACCGTCATTACTACGAGCAGTACTTC.

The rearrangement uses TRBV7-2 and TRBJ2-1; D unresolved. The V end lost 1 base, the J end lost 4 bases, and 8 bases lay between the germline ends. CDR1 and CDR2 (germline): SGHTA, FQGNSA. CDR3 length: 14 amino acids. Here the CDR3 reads CASSLGLVYNEQFF. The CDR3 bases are TGTGCCAGCAGCTTAGGGTTGGTGTACAATGAGCAGTTCTTC.

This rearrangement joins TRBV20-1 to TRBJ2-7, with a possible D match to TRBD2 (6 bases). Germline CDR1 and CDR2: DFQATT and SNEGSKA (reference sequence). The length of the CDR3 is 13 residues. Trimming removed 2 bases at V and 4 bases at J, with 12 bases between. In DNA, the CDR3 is TGCAGTGCTAGAACGACTAGGGGTTACGAGCAGTACTTC. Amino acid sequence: CSARTTRGYEQYF.

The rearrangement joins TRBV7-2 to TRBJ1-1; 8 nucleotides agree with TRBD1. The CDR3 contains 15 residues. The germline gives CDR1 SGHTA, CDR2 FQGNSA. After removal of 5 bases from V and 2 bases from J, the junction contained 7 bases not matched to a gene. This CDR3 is CASSPAGQVNTEAFF. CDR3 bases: TGTGCCAGCAGCCCGGCGGGACAGGTAAACACTGAAGCTTTCTTT.

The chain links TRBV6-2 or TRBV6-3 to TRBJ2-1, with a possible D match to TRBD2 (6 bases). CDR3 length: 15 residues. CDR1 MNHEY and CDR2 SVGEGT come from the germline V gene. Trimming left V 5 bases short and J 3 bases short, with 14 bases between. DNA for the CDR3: TGTGCCAGCAGTGCTAGTGACGGGGGCTACAATGAGCAGTTCTTC. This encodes CASSASDGGYNEQFF.

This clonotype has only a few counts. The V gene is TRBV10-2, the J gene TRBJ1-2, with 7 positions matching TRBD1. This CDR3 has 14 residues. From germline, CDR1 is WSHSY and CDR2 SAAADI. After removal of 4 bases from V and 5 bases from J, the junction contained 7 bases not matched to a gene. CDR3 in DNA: TGCGCCAGCAGTGGGGACCAGGGGGGTTATGGCTACACCTTC. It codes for CASSGDQGGYGYTF.

The CDR3 nucleotides read TGTGCCACCAGTGATTTATGGGGATCTAGCACAGATACGCAGTATTTT. The encoded protein is CATSDLWGSSTDTQYF. The rearrangement uses TRBV24-1 and TRBJ2-3; D gene ambiguous. This CDR3 spans 16 amino acids. The ends were cut back, 1 base at V and 0 bases at J, with 10 bases in the middle. CDR1 is KGHDR, CDR2 SFDVKD, per germline.

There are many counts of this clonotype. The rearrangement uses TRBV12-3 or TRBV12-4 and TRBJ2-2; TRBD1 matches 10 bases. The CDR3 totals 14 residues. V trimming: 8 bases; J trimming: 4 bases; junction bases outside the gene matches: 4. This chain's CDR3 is CASGQGVGTGELFF. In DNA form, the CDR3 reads TGTGCCAGCGGACAGGGGGTTGGCACCGGGGAGCTGTTTTTT.

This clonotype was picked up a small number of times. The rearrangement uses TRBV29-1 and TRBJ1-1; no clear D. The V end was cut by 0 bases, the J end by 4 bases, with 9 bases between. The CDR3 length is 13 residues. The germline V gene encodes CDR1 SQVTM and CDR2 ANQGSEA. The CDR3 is CSVEDPNGTEAFF. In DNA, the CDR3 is TGCAGCGTTGAAGATCCAAACGGCACTGAAGCTTTCTTT.